This entry concerns a single T cell receptor (beta chain). Its target is unknown. At one boundary the junction diverges from the germline segment, which might be a read error. Germline CDR1 is MDHEN and CDR2 is SYDVKM. The CDR3 is 14 residues long. Profiling relied on immunoSEQ multiplex PCR, and the TCRdb table lists in-frame clones only, not all of them. The profile shows some 470,000 clones, less than 80% of them singletons. These data belong to a study of shared clonotypes between healthy human individuals. The overall study: The cohort comprised a couple of women and a few men. Their ages spanned 18 to 49 years.

Findings and limits, study-wide: Only blood samples were collected, and tissue repertoires likely differ. Represented genetic and exposure-history diversity was restricted by having few donors.

The V call is TRBV28, the J call TRBJ2-6; TRBD1 is a possible D gene (5 bases). Material: PBMCs. This TCR was recovered from a woman aged 40 to 50 in good health. Some clones in this sample may be carry-over from other donors' samples. CDR3 DNA sequence: TGTGCCGGCAGTCCCCCCTCTGGGGCCAACGTCCTAACTTTC. Translating it yields CAGSPPSGANVLTF.